This T cell receptor beta chain was profiled in a study of identical twins. The study, taken as a whole, reports: Conclusions came from cross-sectional statistical analysis, not from following the same donors. Models predicted too little out-of-frame TCR alpha sharing in monozygotic twins. For out-of-frame alpha sequences shared by twins, low generation probability was in excess.

In germline, CDR1 is DFQATT, CDR2 SNEGSKA (reference sequence). V was shortened by 3 bases and J by 4 bases, with 19 bases between the two germline ends. The CDR3 has 15 amino acids. Every donor was a healthy Caucasian. MiXCR was run by TCRdb on the 5' RACE reads, yielding one entry per CDR3 protein. The sample consists of some 1,600,000 distinct CDR3 sequences, roughly 35% of them appearing once. In its sample, this clonotype was seen a few times. Its matching antigen is unknown. This chain joins TRBV20-1 and TRBJ2-7, with D maybe TRBD2 (6 bases). Sequencing used cord blood. The origin of this receptor is a newborn girl in good health. Here the CDR3 reads CSASQLRSGVYEQYF. The DNA for the CDR3 is TGCAGTGCTAGCCAACTTAGATCGGGAGTTTACGAGCAGTACTTC.